This entry lists 19 T cell receptor beta chains sequenced from one sample in a study of T cell repertoires in cytomegalovirus infection. TCRdb ran MiXCR on the reads and lists one entry per CDR3 protein. Of around 300,000 distinct CDR3 sequences listed, about 20% were seen once; the top ten hold roughly 19%. Their antigen targets remain unknown. Sequencing was performed on cultured PBMCs, taken from culture after CMV antigen stimulation. The receptors originated from a human donor in good health (CMV status not recorded). Some clones in this sample may be carry-over from other donors' samples.

The chain combines TRBV20-1 with TRBJ2-4; 7 bases are a match to TRBD2. Germline V gene sequence: CDR1 DFQATT, CDR2 SNEGSKA (reference sequence). This CDR3 contains 15 residues. Trimming removed 5 bases from V and 3 bases from J; junction bases left unmatched: 10. The CDR3 DNA reads TGCAGTGCTTTTCTCCTGGGGGGGGTCAAAAACATTCAGTACTTC. Amino acid sequence: CSAFLLGGVKNIQYF.

J is TRBJ2-2 and V is TRBV6-2 or TRBV6-3, with 7 positions matching TRBD2. Unmatched junction bases numbered 13, after V lost 7 bases and J lost 2 bases. The CDR3 is made up of 17 amino acids. CDR1 and CDR2 from the germline V gene are MNHEY and SVGEGT. The DNA for the CDR3 is TGTGCCAGCACCGCTAACGGGGGGACTTTCAACACCGGGGAGCTGTTTTTT. It translates to CASTANGGTFNTGELFF.

This clonotype was detected a few times. This chain connects TRBV12-3 or TRBV12-4 to TRBJ1-5; D is perhaps TRBD1 (5 bases). V was shortened by 3 bases and J by 11 bases, with 8 bases between the two germline ends. The CDR3 is 11 residues long. This CDR3 reads CASSLSGSQHF. CDR3 DNA sequence: TGTGCCAGCAGTTTGTCAGGGTCCCAGCATTTT.

This clonotype showed up just a few times. The chain has TRBV6-2 or TRBV6-3 and TRBJ2-6; 7 bases match TRBD1. The CDR3 covers 18 residues. Trimming cost V 0 bases and J 0 bases; bases outside gene matches: 5. Germline V gene data show CDR1 as MNHEY and CDR2 as SVGEGT. This chain's CDR3 is CASSYSGQSTSGANVLTF. Here the CDR3 DNA reads TGTGCCAGCAGTTACTCGGGACAGTCTACCTCTGGGGCCAACGTCCTGACTTTC.

This clonotype was seen only a few times. The V and J genes are TRBV2 and TRBJ2-1; 15 positions match TRBD2. Germline trimming cut 6 bases from V and 6 bases from J; bases unmatched to any gene: 9. Germline loops: CDR1 SNHLY, CDR2 FYNNEI. This CDR3 is 17 amino acids long. The CDR3 loop reads CASRVTLGLAGGNEQFF. CDR3 nucleotide sequence: TGTGCCAGCAGAGTTACATTGGGACTAGCGGGAGGCAATGAGCAGTTCTTC.

The chain is built from TRBV4-2 and TRBJ1-5, with a weak D call TRBD1 (5 bases). CDR1 is LGHNA, CDR2 YNFKEQ, per germline. The CDR3 length is 13 residues. V gave up 3 bases and J gave up 5 bases, with 8 bases separating them. The CDR3 loop is CASSHARDQPQHF. In DNA, the CDR3 is TGTGCCAGCAGCCACGCCAGGGATCAGCCCCAGCATTTT.

The table lists this clonotype with a few counts. The V call is TRBV15, the J call TRBJ2-1; tentative D call: TRBD2 (5 bases). From germline, CDR1 is LNHNV and CDR2 YYDKDF (reference sequence). V gave up 1 base and J gave up 10 bases, with 8 bases separating them. This CDR3 comprises 12 residues. The CDR3 reads CATSRASGEQFF. The CDR3 bases are TGTGCCACCAGCAGAGCATCGGGAGAGCAGTTCTTC.

This clonotype was observed a handful of times. This rearrangement joins TRBV5-1 to TRBJ2-1; tentatively, D is TRBD1 (5 bases). Germline CDR1 reads SGHRS; CDR2 reads YFSETQ. V lost 3 bases and J 0 bases, leaving 7 bases between the germline ends. The CDR3 contains 14 residues. The CDR3 coding sequence is TGCGCCAGCAGCTGGACAAGCTCCTACAATGAGCAGTTCTTC. Protein: CASSWTSSYNEQFF.

This clonotype was observed a handful of times. The V call is TRBV20-1, the J call TRBJ2-2; 7 bases are a match to TRBD2. This CDR3 has 13 residues. Germline V gene lookup returns CDR1 DFQATT and CDR2 SNEGSKA (reference sequence). After removal of 6 bases from V and 0 bases from J, the junction contained 1 base not matched to a gene. CDR3 in amino acids: CSASGANTGELFF. The CDR3 DNA reads TGCAGTGCCAGCGGGGCGAACACCGGGGAGCTGTTTTTT.

This chain links TRBV24-1 with TRBJ2-3; TRBD2 aligns across 14 bases. The CDR3 is 19 amino acids. From germline, CDR1 is KGHDR and CDR2 SFDVKD. V shed 3 bases, J shed 0 bases, and the junction held 7 bases outside the gene matches. CDR3 DNA sequence: TGTGCCACCAGTGATACCGGGACTAGCGGGAGTGCGAGCACAGATACGCAGTATTTT. Protein: CATSDTGTSGSASTDTQYF.

This clonotype occurred a few times. The chain combines TRBV6-1 with TRBJ1-4; TRBD1 matches at 8 bases. The germline V gene encodes CDR1 MNHNS and CDR2 SASEGT. The CDR3 runs to 15 residues. V gave up 5 bases and J gave up 8 bases; unmatched junction bases: 10. This CDR3 reads CASSKGQGGGEKLFF. The CDR3 bases are TGTGCCAGCAGTAAAGGACAGGGAGGCGGCGAAAAACTGTTTTTT.

The sample holds a few counts of this clonotype. The chain carries TRBV12-3 or TRBV12-4 and TRBJ2-2; 7 nucleotides match TRBD1. The V segment lost 5 bases and the J segment 13 bases; nucleotides outside the gene matches: 7. The CDR3 runs to 12 residues. CDR3 protein: CASSPTTGRLFF. In DNA, the CDR3 is TGTGCCAGCAGTCCGACGACAGGGAGGCTGTTTTTT.

The chain has TRBV27 and TRBJ2-2; D remains ambiguous. Germline V lookup: CDR1 MNHEY, CDR2 SMNVEV (reference sequence). V was clipped by 6 bases and J by 7 bases, with 9 bases between them. The CDR3 totals 12 residues. CDR3 in amino acids: CASSQLYGELFF. The CDR3 bases are TGTGCCAGCAGCCAGCTTTACGGGGAGCTGTTTTTT.

CDR3 sequence reads: CAIDTTDTQYF. Here the CDR3 DNA reads TGTGCCATTGATACCACAGATACGCAGTATTTT. The chain uses TRBV7-9 and TRBJ2-3; D is uncertain. Germline V lookup: CDR1 SEHNR, CDR2 FQNEAQ (reference sequence). The V gene lost 10 bases and the J gene lost 2 bases, with 7 bases spanning the gap. This CDR3 contains 11 residues.

This clonotype was counted ten times or more. V gene TRBV7-2 combines with J gene TRBJ2-2; no clear D. The CDR3 spans 15 residues. Germline V lookup: CDR1 SGHTA, CDR2 FQGNSA. The ends were cut back, 0 bases at V and 0 bases at J, with 5 bases in the middle. The CDR3: CASSLAVANTGELFF. The CDR3 bases are TGTGCCAGCAGCTTAGCAGTAGCGAACACCGGGGAGCTGTTTTTT.

This clonotype was seen repeatedly, ten times or more. The rearrangement links TRBV7-2 to TRBJ2-1; D is ambiguous. The V end lost 4 bases, the J end lost 5 bases, and 15 bases lay between the germline ends. Germline V CDR1 and CDR2: SGHTA, FQGNSA. CDR3 length equals 15 residues. The CDR3 DNA sequence: TGTGCCAGCAGCTCGACCCGGACCGGCAACAATGAGCAGTTCTTC. Amino acids: CASSSTRTGNNEQFF.

This rearrangement joins TRBV29-1 to TRBJ2-7, with 9 bases identical to TRBD1. V shed 7 bases, J shed 5 bases, and the junction held 9 bases outside the gene matches. From germline, CDR1 is SQVTM and CDR2 ANQGSEA. The CDR3 sequence is 13 residues long. The CDR3 protein is CSAFGQGTHEQYF. In DNA, the CDR3 is TGCAGCGCCTTTGGACAGGGGACTCACGAGCAGTACTTC.

This clonotype was observed a handful of times. The genes are TRBV5-1 and TRBJ2-2; D may be TRBD1 (6 bases). The germline V gene encodes CDR1 SGHRS and CDR2 YFSETQ. The CDR3 covers 14 residues. V lost 4 bases, J lost 4 bases, and 11 bases lay in between. In nucleotides, the CDR3 is TGCGCCAGCAGCAACAGGGTGGGCACCGGGGAGCTGTTTTTT. The encoded protein is CASSNRVGTGELFF.

This clonotype was seen more than once but under ten times. The rearrangement uses TRBV5-1 and TRBJ1-5, with unresolved D. In germline, CDR1 is SGHRS, CDR2 YFSETQ. V lost 4 bases to trimming and J lost 8 bases, with 13 bases between them. The CDR3 is 13 residues long. The CDR3 DNA reads TGCGCCAGCAGCGAATACCTTGGGGAGCCCCAGCATTTT. Amino acids: CASSEYLGEPQHF.